Shown below are 24 T cell receptor beta chains from a single sample sequenced in a study of human thymus T cells. The thymus tissue came from resections taken during corrective heart surgery. Generated by immunoSEQ multiplex PCR, the TCRdb table keeps only in-frame clones and is missing some. The sample holds roughly 120,000 clones, around 94% seen once. The material sequenced was thymus tissue. These receptors originate from a boy younger than two with a congenital heart defect but otherwise immunologically healthy.

The chain carries TRBV30 and TRBJ1-3, with TRBD1 as a possible D gene (5 bases). V lost 1 base to trimming and J lost 4 bases, with 20 bases between them. Germline CDR1 reads GTSNPN; CDR2 reads SVGIG (reference sequence). This CDR3 comprises 17 residues. CDR3: CAWSATPGTRKGNTIYF. The CDR3 bases are TGTGCCTGGAGTGCGACCCCCGGGACTCGAAAGGGAAACACCATATATTTT.

This chain joins TRBV6-1 and TRBJ1-6; TRBD1 might be the D (5 bases). In germline, CDR1 is MNHNS, CDR2 SASEGT. The CDR3 loop spans 16 amino acids. Trimming shortened V by 2 bases and J by 9 bases, and 17 bases separated the two germline ends. The CDR3 protein is CASSERGAYASSPLHF. CDR3 nucleotides: TGTGCCAGCAGTGAACGAGGGGCCTATGCTAGTTCACCCCTCCACTTT.

The V call is TRBV10-3, the J call TRBJ2-2, with D possibly being TRBD2 (5 bases). The CDR3 loop spans 18 amino acids. Germline lookup yields CDR1 ENHRY and CDR2 SYGVKD. Trimming removed 8 bases from V and 7 bases from J, with 29 bases in between. The CDR3 reads CAISPTISSRAPNGELFF. The DNA of the CDR3 is TGTGCCATCTCTCCCACCATCAGTTCGAGGGCGCCAAACGGGGAGCTGTTTTTT.

The chain employs TRBV28 and TRBJ1-1; no definite D call. Germline loops: CDR1 MDHEN, CDR2 SYDVKM. Between the trimmed V and J ends, which lost 5 bases and 3 bases, there was a span of 13 bases. This CDR3 has 14 amino acids. In nucleotides, the CDR3 is TGTGCCAGCAGTACCTCGTGGTGGGACACTGAAGCTTTCTTT. Translation gives CASSTSWWDTEAFF.

The chain has TRBV29-1 and TRBJ1-3; the D is unclear. The germline CDR1 and CDR2 sequences are SQVTM and ANQGSEA. The CDR3 has 10 residues. Trimming took 4 bases from V and 8 from J, leaving 6 bases between them. CDR3 nucleotide sequence: TGCAGCGTTGTTTCGGACACCATATATTTT. Translated, it gives CSVVSDTIYF.

The chain is built from TRBV5-6 and TRBJ1-4; TRBD1 might be the D (5 bases). In germline, CDR1 is SGHDT, CDR2 YYEEEE. The ends were cut back, 1 base at V and 2 bases at J, with 12 bases in the middle. CDR3 length: 16 residues. The CDR3 is CASSLSEGSTNEKLFF. CDR3 sequence (DNA): TGTGCCAGCAGCTTGAGTGAGGGGTCGACTAATGAAAAACTGTTTTTT. The full variable domain, with the rest looked up from reference TRBV5-6 and TRBJ1-4, is DAGVTQSPTHLIKTRGQQVTLRCSPKSGHDTVSWYQQALGQGPQFIFQYYEEEERQRGNFPDRFSGHQFPNYSSELNVNALLLGDSALYLCASSLSEGSTNEKLFFGSGTQLSVL.

The chain combines TRBV7-6 with TRBJ2-4; D is unclear. Germline V lookup: CDR1 SGHVS, CDR2 FNYEAQ. V was cut by 1 base and J by 2 bases, with 12 bases left in between. This CDR3 contains 16 residues. CDR3 protein: CASSLGLPCPKNIQYF. In nucleotides, the CDR3 is TGTGCCAGCAGCTTAGGGCTGCCTTGTCCCAAAAACATTCAGTACTTC.

V and J are TRBV13 and TRBJ2-7, with D tentatively TRBD1 or TRBD2 (6 bases each). V shed 1 base and J shed 4 bases, with 14 bases lying between them. The germline V gene has CDR1 PRHDT and CDR2 FYEKMQ (reference sequence). The CDR3 has 15 residues. The CDR3 here is CASSLETGGRYEQYF. The CDR3 region has the DNA TGTGCCAGCAGCTTAGAGACCGGGGGCAGGTACGAGCAGTACTTC.

The rearrangement joins TRBV28 to TRBJ2-5; 10 bases align to TRBD1. After removal of 6 bases from V and 5 bases from J, the junction contained 6 bases not matched to a gene. CDR1 MDHEN and CDR2 SYDVKM come from the germline V gene. There are 14 residues in the CDR3. The CDR3 coding sequence is TGTGCCAGCAGAACCGACAGGGGGCAGGAGACCCAGTACTTC. Its protein is CASRTDRGQETQYF.

The V call is TRBV28, the J call TRBJ1-1; possible D gene TRBD1, 6 bases. Trimming pared 5 bases from V and 1 base from J, leaving 14 bases between. This CDR3 has 15 amino acids. Per the germline V gene, CDR1 is MDHEN and CDR2 is SYDVKM. The CDR3 spells CASSVGGVENTEAFF. The DNA of the CDR3 is TGTGCCAGCAGTGTAGGGGGGGTAGAGAACACTGAAGCTTTCTTT. The whole variable domain, remainder taken from reference TRBV28 and TRBJ1-1, is DVKVTQSSRYLVKRTGEKVFLECVQDMDHENMFWYRQDPGLGLRLIYFSYDVKMKEKGDIPEGYSVSREKKERFSLILESASTNQTSMYLCASSVGGVENTEAFFGQGTRLTVV.

The gene calls are TRBV6-5 and TRBJ2-3; the D gene is possibly TRBD1 (6 bases). Germline V gene sequence: CDR1 MNHEY, CDR2 SVGAGI. CDR3 size: 15 residues. Trimming removed 5 bases at V and 2 bases at J, with 14 bases between. The CDR3 loop is CASSTQGLPTDTQYF. The CDR3 DNA follows: TGTGCCAGCAGTACCCAGGGGTTGCCCACAGATACGCAGTATTTT.

The V call is TRBV4-2, the J call TRBJ2-5; TRBD2 agrees at 12 bases. The J segment lost 6 bases and the V segment lost 5 bases, leaving 10 bases of the junction unmatched. The CDR3 covers 16 residues. From germline, CDR1 is LGHNA and CDR2 YNFKEQ. This CDR3 is CASSESLAGGPQTQYF. The CDR3 DNA sequence: TGTGCCAGCAGCGAAAGCCTAGCGGGGGGGCCTCAGACCCAGTACTTC.

This chain joins TRBV7-9 and TRBJ2-2, with D uncertain. CDR1 is SEHNR and CDR2 is FQNEAQ in the germline V gene (reference sequence). The CDR3 spans 12 residues. The V and J ends lost 1 base and 13 bases respectively, with 10 bases between them. This CDR3 reads CASSLGGARLFF. The CDR3 DNA reads TGTGCCAGCAGCTTAGGCGGTGCTCGGCTGTTTTTT.

The rearrangement uses TRBV5-1 and TRBJ2-3; D gene uncertain. There are 15 residues in the CDR3. The ends were cut back, 2 bases at V and 4 bases at J, with 14 bases in the middle. CDR1 and CDR2 from the germline V gene are SGHRS and YFSETQ. The chain's CDR3 is CASSLWLPVPDTQYF. CDR3 nucleotide sequence: TGCGCCAGCAGCTTATGGCTCCCCGTCCCAGATACGCAGTATTTT.

V usage is TRBV7-9 and J usage is TRBJ2-7; perhaps TRBD1 as D (6 bases). This CDR3 has 14 residues. Germline V gives CDR1 SEHNR, CDR2 FQNEAQ (reference sequence). Trimming took off 2 bases at V and 1 base at J, with 9 bases between the two ends. The CDR3 region has the DNA TGTGCCAGCAGCTTAAAGGACAGATCCTACGAGCAGTACTTC. Protein sequence: CASSLKDRSYEQYF.

The V gene is TRBV2, the J gene TRBJ1-1, with 9 bases aligning to TRBD1. The CDR3 runs 16 residues. Germline CDR1 and CDR2: SNHLY and FYNNEI. The V and J ends lost 6 bases and 0 bases, in that order; junction bases with no gene match: 8. The CDR3: CASSEKGTGMNTEAFF. The CDR3, as DNA: TGTGCCAGCAGCGAGAAAGGGACAGGGATGAACACTGAAGCTTTCTTT.

The chain links TRBV6-1 to TRBJ2-3; perhaps TRBD2 as D (6 bases). The V gene's germline CDR1 is MNHNS and CDR2 SASEGT. V lost 5 bases, J lost 3 bases, and 9 bases lay in between. This CDR3 region has 13 residues. The CDR3 coding sequence is TGTGCCAGCAGTTTACTAGCAACAGATACGCAGTATTTT. Translating it yields CASSLLATDTQYF.

This clone appeared a few times. At one end, the junction sequence differs from germline, possibly due to a read error. V gene TRBV19 combines with J gene TRBJ1-2, with a possible D match to TRBD1 (5 bases). The CDR3 length is 14 residues. Germline loops: CDR1 LNHDA, CDR2 SQIVND (reference sequence). CDR3 residues: CASSVDRHLWGYTF. As DNA, the CDR3 is TGTGCCAGTAGTGTAGACAGACACCTTTGGGGCTACACCTTC.

The J gene is TRBJ1-1, the V gene TRBV5-6, with D uncertain. V dropped 4 bases and J dropped 0 bases, with 10 bases sitting between them. The CDR3 totals 14 residues. In germline, CDR1 is SGHDT, CDR2 YYEEEE. CDR3: CASSIRVLNTEAFF. The DNA for the CDR3 is TGTGCCAGCAGCATCCGGGTGTTGAACACTGAAGCTTTCTTT. Drawing the rest from reference TRBV5-6 and TRBJ1-1, the complete variable domain is DAGVTQSPTHLIKTRGQQVTLRCSPKSGHDTVSWYQQALGQGPQFIFQYYEEEERQRGNFPDRFSGHQFPNYSSELNVNALLLGDSALYLCASSIRVLNTEAFFGQGTRLTVV.

The chain has TRBV11-3 and TRBJ1-1; 8 bases map to TRBD1. Germline loops: CDR1 SGHNT, CDR2 YENEEA. The V gene end was trimmed by 2 bases and the J gene end by 8 bases; junction bases not matched to a gene: 4. The CDR3 consists of 13 residues. The CDR3 here is CASSLQGAGEAFF. CDR3 coding DNA: TGTGCCAGCAGCTTACAGGGGGCGGGGGAAGCTTTCTTT. The complete variable domain, with remaining parts taken from reference TRBV11-3 and TRBJ1-1, reads EAGVVQSPRYKIIEKKQPVAFWCNPISGHNTLYWYLQNLGQGPELLIRYENEEAVDDSQLPKDRFSAERLKGVDSTLKIQPAELGDSAVYLCASSLQGAGEAFFGQGTRLTVV.

V and J are TRBV9 and TRBJ2-5, with TRBD1 as a possible D gene (7 bases). V was shortened by 4 bases and J by 4 bases, with 14 bases between the two germline ends. The germline gives CDR1 SGDLS, CDR2 YYNGEE. CDR3 size: 14 residues. The chain's CDR3 is CASSPGGPAETQYF. CDR3 nucleotide sequence: TGTGCCAGCAGCCCAGGGGGGCCGGCAGAGACCCAGTACTTC.

This clone appeared once. V usage is TRBV7-6 and J usage is TRBJ2-1; D might be TRBD1 or TRBD2, each matching 6 bases. V lost 2 bases to trimming and J lost 5 bases, with 19 bases between them. Looked up from germline, CDR1 is SGHVS and CDR2 is FNYEAQ. The CDR3 has 17 residues. In DNA form, the CDR3 reads TGTGCCAGCAGCTTAAAAGTCGGGGGCCAACAGGACAATGAGCAGTTCTTC. It encodes CASSLKVGGQQDNEQFF.

This chain connects TRBV15 to TRBJ1-1; maybe TRBD1 (5 bases). V dropped 1 base and J dropped 6 bases, with 24 bases sitting between them. This CDR3 is built from 18 residues. Germline CDR1 is LNHNV and CDR2 is YYDKDF (reference sequence). The CDR3 protein is CATSRGSPAGSVLSEAFF. The CDR3 nucleotides are TGTGCCACCAGCAGAGGGTCCCCCGCAGGGAGTGTTCTATCTGAAGCTTTCTTT.

This chain connects TRBV4-2 to TRBJ1-4; D not certain. Trimming cost V 2 bases and J 3 bases, with 7 bases left between them. This CDR3 region has 14 residues. The germline V gene has CDR1 LGHNA and CDR2 YNFKEQ. The CDR3 sequence: CASSQQAPNEKLFF. The CDR3 bases are TGTGCCAGCAGCCAACAGGCCCCTAATGAAAAACTGTTTTTT.